This T cell receptor beta chain was captured by sequencing in a study of T-cell reconstitution after alpha-beta-depleted transplantation in children (dated by TCRdb to the mid-2010s). About the investigation overall: Using TCR repertoire profiling, the study quantitatively followed how T-cell immune reconstitution unfolded in children after TCRalphabeta/CD19-depleted allogeneic hematopoietic cell transplantation.

This clonotype was picked up a small number of times. Its antigen has not been determined. Nothing much larger sits one base from this clone, and base qualities are not available. The CDR3 covers 15 residues, taking in both the cysteine and the phenylalanine. Only CDR3 DNA is held: 45 bases, read in frame from base 1. V is clipped by 3 bases and J by 2 bases, and the sequence between their germline boundaries is 13 bases long. The sample's treatment or condition label is to be understood as: allogeneic hematopoietic cell transplantation with graft depleted of TCRalphabeta T cells and CD19 B cells. The children who served as transplant recipients had been given grafts of TCRalphabeta/CD19-depleted allogeneic hematopoietic cells. The receptor library was made with PCR. TCRdb lists the instrument as Illumina HiSeq 2500. To normalize quantification of the TCRbeta repertoire, the TCR libraries were built with molecular barcoding that relied on unique molecular identifiers. Clones were called with MiXCR by TCRdb after fastp trimmed the public reads at Q25, and only in-frame beta chains were retained. Rows merge per CDR3 protein into single entries with the most common DNA and genes. The sample table lists more than 200,000 distinct CDR3 sequences, about 8.2% of them with a count of one. Of the sample, 35% is held by the ten largest clones.

What the research found in general, with its limitations: Over subsequent months, a decline in hyperexpanded clone frequencies was noted, and after one year, T-cell counts and TCRbeta diversity were mostly ascribed to newly produced T cells. Apparently early alphabetaT-cell count recovery about two months after transplant reportedly relied on only several hundred rapidly expanded clones derived from non-depleted graft cells. In some patients, high TCRbeta diversity at day 60 was attributed to recipient T cells and intrathymic progenitors that had survived conditioning.

The sample in question was PBMCs, mostly from graft donor cells, obtained 360 days after TCRalphabeta/CD19-depleted stem cell transplant. The V gene is TRBV12-3 or TRBV12-4 and the J gene is TRBJ2-5; no D gene is confidently identified. The clonotype comes from a male patient between 2 and 10 years old who had a stem cell transplant for acute myeloid leukemia, so the T cells may come from the graft donor. The CDR3 region reads CASSFLGIRQETQYF. In nucleotide form, the sequence is TGTGCCAGCAGTTTCCTGGGAATCAGGCAAGAGACCCAGTACTTC.